This is a list of T cell receptor beta chains from one sample in a study of blood T cell repertoires in COVID-19. Assay: immunoSEQ multiplex PCR; the TCRdb copy retains only in-frame clones and omits some. Of about 250,000 clones in the sample, 86% were seen once. Material for sequencing was peripheral blood. The receptor source for this set is a woman at least 80 years old with COVID-19, enrolled during active disease. CDR3s include the opening cysteine and the closing phenylalanine or tryptophan. Fields, in order: D gene, V gene, clone size, J gene, CDR3 protein, CDR3 DNA. A D gene is named only where the DNA matches it firmly. Clone sizes are given selectively: once, few, many, or a class where the clone is expanded.

D: TRBD2
V: TRBV3-1/TRBV3-2
size: few
J: TRBJ2-5
CDR3: CASSQDPGLAGETQYF
DNA: TGTGCCAGCAGCCAAGATCCGGGACTAGCCGGGGAGACCCAGTACTTC

D: -
V: TRBV5-1
size: -
J: TRBJ2-5
CDR3: CASSPTHSRDFKYF
DNA: TGCGCCAGCAGCCCGACTCACTCCCGGGACTTTAAGTACTTC

D: -
V: TRBV5-1
size: -
J: TRBJ1-2
CDR3: CASSEQDVGGYTF
DNA: TGCGCCAGCAGTGAACAGGATGTTGGTGGCTACACCTTC

D: -
V: TRBV14
size: -
J: TRBJ1-3
CDR3: CASSPPGTPGNTIYF
DNA: TGTGCCAGCAGCCCACCCGGGACACCTGGAAACACCATATATTTT

D: TRBD1
V: TRBV7-2
size: -
J: TRBJ2-5
CDR3: CASSLVGTGQQETQYF
DNA: TGTGCCAGCAGCTTAGTGGGGACAGGGCAACAAGAGACCCAGTACTTC

D: -
V: TRBV2
size: -
J: TRBJ2-3
CDR3: CASSAQGSADTQYF
DNA: TGTGCCAGCAGTGCCCAGGGGAGTGCAGATACGCAGTATTTT

D: TRBD1
V: TRBV11-1
size: -
J: TRBJ1-2
CDR3: CASSLEPDRGNYGYTF
DNA: TGTGCCAGCAGCTTAGAACCTGACAGGGGTAACTATGGCTACACCTTC

D: TRBD2
V: TRBV7-2
size: -
J: TRBJ2-2
CDR3: CASSLKSGGADGELFF
DNA: TGTGCCAGCAGCTTAAAGAGCGGGGGGGCTGACGGGGAGCTGTTTTTT

D: -
V: TRBV6-6
size: -
J: TRBJ1-2
CDR3: CASSVEGGYGYTF
DNA: TGTGCCAGCTCCGTCGAAGGGGGCTATGGCTACACCTTC

D: -
V: TRBV3-1/TRBV3-2
size: -
J: TRBJ2-3
CDR3: CASSQQRLPTDTQYF
DNA: TGTGCCAGCAGCCAACAGCGGTTACCCACAGATACGCAGTATTTT

D: -
V: TRBV27
size: -
J: TRBJ2-2
CDR3: CASTQGLTGELFF
DNA: TGTGCCAGCACACAGGGATTGACCGGGGAGCTGTTTTTT

D: TRBD2
V: TRBV5-1
size: -
J: TRBJ2-2
CDR3: CATSGGPPSGTGELFF
DNA: TGCGCCACCTCGGGGGGACCCCCTTCGGGCACCGGGGAGCTGTTTTTT

D: TRBD2
V: TRBV5-1
size: -
J: TRBJ2-3
CDR3: CASRTPTSSDTQYF
DNA: TGCGCCAGCAGGACCCCGACTAGCTCAGATACGCAGTATTTT

D: -
V: TRBV18
size: -
J: TRBJ1-5
CDR3: CASSPTGQNQPQHF
DNA: TGTGCCAGCTCACCCACAGGACAGAATCAGCCCCAGCATTTT

D: TRBD1
V: TRBV5-6
size: -
J: TRBJ1-5
CDR3: CASSLADRRGQPQHF
DNA: TGTGCCAGCAGCTTAGCGGACAGGCGGGGTCAGCCCCAGCATTTT

D: -
V: TRBV7-9
size: -
J: TRBJ1-2
CDR3: CASSTGNYGYTF
DNA: TGTGCCAGCAGTACAGGGAACTATGGCTACACCTTC

D: -
V: TRBV4-3
size: -
J: TRBJ1-2
CDR3: CASSQDLGGGYTF
DNA: TGCGCCAGCAGCCAAGACTTAGGGGGAGGCTACACCTTC

D: -
V: TRBV6-5
size: -
J: TRBJ1-1
CDR3: CASRARVGGTEAFF
DNA: TGTGCCAGCAGGGCTCGCGTGGGGGGCACTGAAGCTTTCTTT

D: -
V: TRBV5-1
size: once
J: TRBJ1-1
CDR3: CASSSGSANTEAFF
DNA: TGCGCCAGCTCGTCGGGGTCCGCGAACACTGAAGCTTTCTTT

D: TRBD1
V: TRBV10-3
size: -
J: TRBJ1-1
CDR3: CAIRDRVETEAFF
DNA: TGTGCCATCAGAGACAGGGTAGAGACTGAAGCTTTCTTT

D: TRBD1
V: TRBV19
size: once
J: TRBJ1-1
CDR3: CASSPGQGKINTEAFF
DNA: TGTGCCAGTAGTCCTGGACAGGGGAAGATAAACACTGAAGCTTTCTTT

D: TRBD1
V: TRBV30
size: -
J: TRBJ1-2
CDR3: CAWSLWTGMREGYTF
DNA: TGTGCCTGGAGTCTTTGGACAGGGATGCGCGAAGGCTACACCTTC

D: -
V: TRBV6-1
size: -
J: TRBJ2-2
CDR3: CASSPQLTGELFF
DNA: TGTGCCAGCAGTCCCCAGTTGACCGGGGAGCTGTTTTTT

D: -
V: TRBV6-5
size: once
J: TRBJ1-6
CDR3: CASSSRGTANSPLHF
DNA: TGTGCCAGCAGTTCGAGGGGGACGGCTAATTCACCCCTCCACTTT

D: TRBD1
V: TRBV5-1
size: -
J: TRBJ1-2
CDR3: CASSVTGDYGYTF
DNA: TGCGCCAGCAGCGTGACAGGGGACTATGGCTACACCTTC

D: TRBD1
V: TRBV5-6
size: -
J: TRBJ2-7
CDR3: CASRQPGQGALSRSYEQYF
DNA: TGTGCCAGCCGCCAACCGGGACAGGGGGCTTTAAGTAGGTCCTACGAGCAGTACTTC

D: -
V: TRBV7-2
size: -
J: TRBJ1-2
CDR3: CARLEMGRGGRRGYTF
DNA: TGTGCCAGACTGGAAATGGGCCGGGGGGGCAGGCGTGGCTACACCTTC

D: -
V: TRBV24-1
size: once
J: TRBJ2-5
CDR3: CATSDLGGKEETQYF
DNA: TGTGCCACCAGTGATTTAGGAGGGAAGGAAGAGACCCAGTACTTC

D: -
V: TRBV28
size: -
J: TRBJ1-2
CDR3: CASSFGATVSGYTF
DNA: TGTGCCAGCAGTTTCGGTGCGACAGTTAGTGGCTACACCTTC

D: TRBD1
V: TRBV14
size: -
J: TRBJ2-7
CDR3: CASSRDRASYEQYF
DNA: TGTGCCAGCAGCCGGGACAGGGCCTCCTACGAGCAGTACTTC

D: -
V: TRBV28
size: few
J: TRBJ1-1
CDR3: CASSLLRKTAMNTEAFF
DNA: TGTGCCAGCAGTCTACTCAGAAAGACAGCCATGAACACTGAAGCTTTCTTT

D: TRBD1
V: TRBV7-9
size: -
J: TRBJ2-3
CDR3: CASSPKTGFSADTQYF
DNA: TGTGCCAGCAGCCCGAAGACAGGGTTCAGCGCAGATACGCAGTATTTT

D: -
V: TRBV29-1
size: once
J: TRBJ1-5
CDR3: CSVEDAGGRDNQPQHF
DNA: TGCAGCGTTGAAGACGCCGGGGGGCGCGACAATCAGCCCCAGCATTTT

D: -
V: TRBV7-9
size: -
J: TRBJ2-5
CDR3: CASSLLVSGETQYF
DNA: TGTGCCAGCAGCTTACTGGTCTCGGGGGAGACCCAGTACTTC

D: TRBD2
V: TRBV5-1
size: -
J: TRBJ2-3
CDR3: CASSLEPGLADTQYF
DNA: TGCGCCAGCAGCTTGGAGCCGGGACTAGCGGATACGCAGTATTTT

D: TRBD1
V: TRBV5-1
size: -
J: TRBJ1-2
CDR3: CASSLETGVGYTF
DNA: TGCGCCAGCAGCTTGGAGACAGGGGTCGGCTACACCTTC

D: TRBD1
V: TRBV18
size: -
J: TRBJ1-1
CDR3: CASSESGTGAMNTEAFF
DNA: TGTGCCAGCTCAGAGAGCGGGACAGGAGCCATGAACACTGAAGCTTTCTTT

D: -
V: TRBV7-2
size: -
J: TRBJ1-4
CDR3: CASSLRADYLFF
DNA: TGTGCCAGCAGCTTAAGGGCAGACTATCTGTTTTTT

D: -
V: TRBV15
size: -
J: TRBJ2-2
CDR3: CATSRTTGNTGELFF
DNA: TGTGCCACCAGCAGAACGACAGGGAACACCGGGGAGCTGTTTTTT

D: TRBD1
V: TRBV6-5
size: once
J: TRBJ1-3
CDR3: CASSPDRGPGNTIYF
DNA: TGTGCCAGCAGCCCAGACAGGGGGCCTGGAAACACCATATATTTT

D: -
V: TRBV18
size: few
J: TRBJ1-1
CDR3: CASSPRGETEAFF
DNA: TGTGCCAGCTCACCACGTGGGGAGACTGAAGCTTTCTTT

D: TRBD1
V: TRBV5-1
size: -
J: TRBJ1-4
CDR3: CASSLGDREGNEKLFF
DNA: TGCGCCAGCAGCTTGGGGGACAGGGAGGGCAATGAAAAACTGTTTTTT

D: TRBD1
V: TRBV5-1
size: -
J: TRBJ1-1
CDR3: CASSLRGQGMGTEAFF
DNA: TGCGCCAGCAGCTTGCGCGGACAGGGGATGGGCACTGAAGCTTTCTTT

D: -
V: TRBV30
size: once
J: TRBJ2-5
CDR3: CAALHQQETQYF
DNA: TGTGCCGCCCTGCACCAGCAAGAGACCCAGTACTTC

D: TRBD2
V: TRBV6-1
size: -
J: TRBJ2-5
CDR3: CASSDFSGGGGETQYF
DNA: TGTGCCAGCAGTGATTTCAGCGGGGGGGGTGGAGAGACCCAGTACTTC

D: TRBD1
V: TRBV19
size: -
J: TRBJ1-4
CDR3: CASSIDQSRQGQKLFF
DNA: TGTGCCAGTAGTATAGATCAAAGTCGACAGGGTCAGAAACTGTTTTTT

D: -
V: TRBV2
size: -
J: TRBJ1-1
CDR3: CASSEQGGTTEAFF
DNA: TGTGCCAGCAGTGAACAGGGCGGCACCACTGAAGCTTTCTTT

D: -
V: TRBV5-8
size: few
J: TRBJ1-1
CDR3: CASSLGGIRAFF
DNA: TGTGCCAGCAGCTTGGGAGGCATTCGGGCTTTCTTT

D: -
V: TRBV4-1
size: -
J: TRBJ2-3
CDR3: CASRKRGGSTDTQYF
DNA: TGCGCCAGCAGGAAGAGGGGGGGCAGCACAGATACGCAGTATTTT

D: TRBD1
V: TRBV6-5
size: -
J: TRBJ2-7
CDR3: CASSYNRQGPYEQYF
DNA: TGTGCCAGCAGTTACAATCGACAGGGACCCTACGAGCAGTACTTC

D: -
V: TRBV28
size: -
J: TRBJ2-3
CDR3: CASSFGQPTDTQYF
DNA: TGTGCCAGCAGTTTTGGGCAGCCCACAGATACGCAGTATTTT

D: TRBD1
V: TRBV5-1
size: -
J: TRBJ1-1
CDR3: CASSLPGGGEAFF
DNA: TGCGCCAGCAGCCTTCCAGGGGGAGGTGAAGCTTTCTTT

D: -
V: TRBV30
size: -
J: TRBJ1-2
CDR3: CAWSVPGNYGYTF
DNA: TGTGCCTGGAGTGTACCAGGGAACTATGGCTACACCTTC

D: -
V: TRBV7-5
size: -
J: TRBJ1-2
CDR3: CARSPREVGTNGYTF
DNA: TGTGCCAGAAGCCCGAGGGAGGTTGGTACGAATGGCTACACCTTC

D: -
V: TRBV7-9
size: -
J: TRBJ2-7
CDR3: CASSLAVYEQYF
DNA: TGTGCCAGCAGCTTAGCCGTCTACGAGCAGTACTTC